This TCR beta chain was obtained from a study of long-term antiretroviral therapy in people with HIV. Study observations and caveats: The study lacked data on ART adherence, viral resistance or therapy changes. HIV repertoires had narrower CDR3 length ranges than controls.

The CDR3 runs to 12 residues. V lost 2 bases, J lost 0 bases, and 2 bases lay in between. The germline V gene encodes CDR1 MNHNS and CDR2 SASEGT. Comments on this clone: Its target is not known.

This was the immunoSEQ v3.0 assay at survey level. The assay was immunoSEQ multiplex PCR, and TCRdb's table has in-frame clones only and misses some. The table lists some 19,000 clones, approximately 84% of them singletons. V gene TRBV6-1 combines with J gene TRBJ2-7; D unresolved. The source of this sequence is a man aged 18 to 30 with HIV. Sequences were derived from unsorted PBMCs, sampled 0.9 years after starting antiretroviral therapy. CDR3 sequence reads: CASSEFSYEQYF. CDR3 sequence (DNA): TGTGCCAGCAGTGAATTCTCCTACGAGCAGTACTTC.